One and the same sample provided the 6 T cell receptor beta chains below, sequenced in a study of PD-1 blockade in classical Hodgkin lymphoma. All the patients suffered relapse after autologous stem cell transplantation, and brentuximab vedotin exposure differed. Clones were read by immunoSEQ multiplex PCR, and TCRdb kept only the in-frame ones, dropping some. Found here are 30,000 to 45,000 clones, roughly three quarters of them singletons; the top ten hold less than 15%. The source material was peripheral blood mononuclear cells (PBMCs), sampled before the second cycle of nivolumab. These receptor sequences come from a human donor with classical Hodgkin lymphoma.

V usage is TRBV28 and J usage is TRBJ1-5; D is unclear. The CDR3 runs to 17 residues. In germline, CDR1 is MDHEN, CDR2 SYDVKM. V gave up 5 bases and J gave up 2 bases, with 19 bases separating them. CDR3 coding DNA: TGTGCCAGCAGTCCCCGGTCAAGGACGCGGGGCAATCAGCCCCAGCATTTT. Its protein is CASSPRSRTRGNQPQHF.

J is TRBJ1-1 and V is TRBV7-9, with TRBD1 identical over 9 bases. CDR1 SEHNR and CDR2 FQNEAQ come from the germline V gene (reference sequence). With V trimmed by 4 bases and J by 6 bases, 9 bases remained unmatched. CDR3 length: 15 amino acids. In DNA form, the CDR3 reads TGTGCCAGCAGCTGGAGGACAGGGGTTGGTCCTGAAGCTTTCTTT. It yields the protein CASSWRTGVGPEAFF.

The chain combines TRBV5-4 with TRBJ1-1; D is unclear. V dropped 0 bases and J dropped 1 base, with 4 bases sitting between them. CDR1 is SGHNT, CDR2 YYREEE, per germline (reference sequence). This CDR3 is 13 amino acids long. The CDR3 loop is CASSLARNTEAFF. CDR3 nucleotides: TGTGCCAGCAGCTTGGCCCGGAACACTGAAGCTTTCTTT.

The chain is built from TRBV19 and TRBJ1-5, with TRBD1 matching 8 bases. Germline lookup yields CDR1 LNHDA and CDR2 SQIVND (reference sequence). The junction had 10 bases not matched to a gene; V was cut back by 3 bases and J by 6 bases. The CDR3 has 16 residues. CDR3 amino acids: CASSITAGGSRQPQHF. In DNA form, the CDR3 reads TGTGCCAGTAGTATTACTGCAGGGGGCAGCCGTCAGCCCCAGCATTTT.

The rearrangement uses TRBV7-9 and TRBJ1-1; D is ambiguous. The V end was cut by 5 bases, the J end by 4 bases, with 17 bases between. CDR1 and CDR2 (germline): SEHNR, FQNEAQ (reference sequence). CDR3 size: 15 residues. CDR3 residues: CASSPIGIVGTEAFF. CDR3 nucleotide sequence: TGTGCCAGCAGCCCCATTGGTATCGTCGGCACTGAAGCTTTCTTT.

This sequence joins TRBV4-1 and TRBJ2-1; no reliable D call. Germline lookup yields CDR1 MGHRA and CDR2 YSYEKL. The CDR3 is made up of 16 amino acids. The V end was cut by 1 base, the J end by 0 bases, with 10 bases between. The CDR3 sequence is CASSQVDMVSYNEQFF. CDR3 nucleotide sequence: TGCGCCAGCAGCCAAGTAGACATGGTCTCCTACAATGAGCAGTTCTTC.